This TCR beta chain comes out of a study of OX40 agonist ivuxolimab in advanced cancers. Study overall: Partial responses, seen in three patients, involved one hepatocellular carcinoma and two cutaneous melanomas.

Patients with autoimmune history or systemic immunosuppression were excluded. Data came from immunoSEQ multiplex PCR; TCRdb stores just in-frame clones and leaves some out. The profile covers some 55,000 clones, with about 89% appearing a single time and about 12% taken by the ten largest. The CDR3 extends over 17 amino acids. Germline-derived CDR1 and CDR2 are SGHNT and YENEEA. V shed 0 bases and J shed 0 bases, with 11 bases lying between them. Points from the study as a whole: Partial responders at 0.1-3.0 mg/kg showed near-lowest clonal expansion. CD8+ T cells were the subset that, on average, had more expanded clones than CD4+.

Worth noting for this clone: Its antigen is still unknown.

The sample in question was CD4+ or CD8+ T cells sorted from blood, obtained in a trial of the OX40 agonist ivuxolimab. This sequence originates from an adult with an advanced solid tumor such as melanoma, head and neck, liver or kidney cancer. This chain links TRBV11-3 with TRBJ2-2; D may correspond to TRBD1 or TRBD2 (5 bases each). The DNA for the CDR3 is TGTGCCAGCAGCTTAGATCTGGGACGGACGAACACCGGGGAGCTGTTTTTT. Encoded protein: CASSLDLGRTNTGELFF.